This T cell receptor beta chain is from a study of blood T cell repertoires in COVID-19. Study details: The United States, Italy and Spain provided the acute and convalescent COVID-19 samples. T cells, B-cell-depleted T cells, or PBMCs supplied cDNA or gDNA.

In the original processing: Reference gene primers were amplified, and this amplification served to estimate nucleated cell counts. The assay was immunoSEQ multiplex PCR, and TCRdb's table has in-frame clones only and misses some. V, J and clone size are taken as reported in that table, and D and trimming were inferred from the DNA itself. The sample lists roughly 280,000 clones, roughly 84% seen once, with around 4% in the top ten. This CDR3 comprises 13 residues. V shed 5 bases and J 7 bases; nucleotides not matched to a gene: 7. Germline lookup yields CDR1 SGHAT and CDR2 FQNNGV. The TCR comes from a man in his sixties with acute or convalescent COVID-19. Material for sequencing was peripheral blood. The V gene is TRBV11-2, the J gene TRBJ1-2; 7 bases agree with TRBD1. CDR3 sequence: CASSLTGQVGYTF. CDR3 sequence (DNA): TGTGCCAGCAGCCTGACCGGACAGGTTGGCTACACCTTC.